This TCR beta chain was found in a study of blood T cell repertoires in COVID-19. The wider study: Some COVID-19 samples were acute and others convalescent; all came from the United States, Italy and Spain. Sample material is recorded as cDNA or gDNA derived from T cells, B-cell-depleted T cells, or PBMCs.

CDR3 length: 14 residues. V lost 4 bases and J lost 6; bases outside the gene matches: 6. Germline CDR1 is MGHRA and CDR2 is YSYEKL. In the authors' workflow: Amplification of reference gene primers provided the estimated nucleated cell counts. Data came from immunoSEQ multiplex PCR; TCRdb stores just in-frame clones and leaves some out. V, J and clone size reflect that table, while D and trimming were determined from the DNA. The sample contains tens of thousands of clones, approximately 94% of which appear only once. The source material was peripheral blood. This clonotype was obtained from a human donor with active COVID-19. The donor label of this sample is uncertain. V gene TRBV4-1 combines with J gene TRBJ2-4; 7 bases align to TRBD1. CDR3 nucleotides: TGCGCCAGCAGCCTCGGGACAGCGAGAAACATTCAGTACTTC. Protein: CASSLGTARNIQYF.